This T cell receptor beta chain was documented in a study of cytomegalovirus exposure and HLA in healthy donors. This PCR relied on a set of 60 Vbeta primers and 13 Jbeta primers. TCRdb's table, derived via immunoSEQ multiplex PCR, lists solely in-frame clones and lacks some. This table holds roughly 180,000 clones, less than 80% found once. The sample holds one count of this clone. V was shortened by 5 bases and J by 5 bases, with 18 bases between the two germline ends. CDR1 KGHSH and CDR2 LQKENI come from the germline V gene. The CDR3 extends over 16 amino acids. The sequence derives from a man aged 18 to 30 in good health and CMV-seronegative. Specimen: PBMCs. V and J are TRBV18 and TRBJ1-4; possible D gene TRBD1, 5 bases. CDR3 nucleotide sequence: TGTGCCAGCTCAGGAAACCGGGGGACCCTGAATGAAAAACTGTTTTTT. This codes for CASSGNRGTLNEKLFF.